This is a list of T cell receptor beta chains from one sample in a study of long-term antiretroviral therapy in people with HIV. The table came from immunoSEQ multiplex PCR; TCRdb's copy has only in-frame clones and leaves some out. The sample includes 14,000 or so clones, just under 85% seen only once; the top ten take around 16%. Sequencing was performed on unsorted PBMCs, taken just before starting antiretroviral therapy. The receptor set was obtained from a middle-aged man with HIV. Both conserved end residues are part of each CDR3. The order of the fields is D gene, V gene, clone size, J gene, CDR3 protein, CDR3 DNA. D genes are given only for firm matches. Some rows mark clone size as missing; the rest say once, few, many or name a class of expanded clone.

>TRBD2|TRBV30|-|TRBJ2-7
CAWSTAGDEQYF
TGTGCCTGGAGTACAGCGGGGGATGAGCAGTACTTC
>TRBD1|TRBV11-3|-|TRBJ1-4
CASSLSDRGLSTNEKLFF
TGTGCCAGCAGCTTATCGGACAGGGGGCTGTCAACTAATGAAAAACTGTTTTTT
>-|TRBV4-2|few|TRBJ2-6
CASSQENIAGANVLTF
TGTGCCAGCAGCCAAGAAAACATCGCTGGGGCCAACGTCCTGACTTTC
>TRBD1|TRBV5-1|-|TRBJ1-3
CASSLSDRGTGNTIYF
TGCGCCAGCAGCTTGTCCGACAGGGGGACTGGAAACACCATATATTTT
>TRBD1|TRBV29-1|-|TRBJ2-7
CSVEEGDRGYEQYF
TGCAGCGTTGAAGAGGGGGACAGGGGGTACGAGCAGTACTTC
>TRBD2|TRBV7-6|-|TRBJ2-1
CASSISGGAYDEQFF
TGTGCCAGCAGCATTAGCGGGGGGGCCTATGATGAGCAGTTCTTC
>-|TRBV11-3|-|TRBJ2-7
CASSRAGSSYEQYF
TGTGCCAGCAGCCGGGCAGGGTCGTCCTACGAGCAGTACTTC
>-|TRBV21-1|once|TRBJ2-7
CASSVISGGAGEQYF
TGTGCCAGCAGTGTAATTAGCGGGGGGGCCGGAGAGCAGTACTTC
>TRBD1|TRBV5-6|once|TRBJ1-2
CASSLLAGGGNYGYTF
TGTGCCAGCAGCTTGTTGGCGGGAGGGGGCAACTATGGCTACACCTTC
>-|TRBV7-3|-|TRBJ2-3
CASSLALGSDTQYF
TGTGCCAGCAGCTTAGCACTAGGCAGCGATACGCAGTATTTT
>-|TRBV9|-|TRBJ2-3
CASSVGSRGVGGGDTQYF
TGTGCCAGCAGCGTAGGAAGCAGGGGGGTAGGCGGGGGAGATACGCAGTATTTT
>-|TRBV11-1|-|TRBJ2-2
CASSSRDSNTGELFF
TGTGCCAGCAGCTCCCGGGACTCGAACACCGGGGAGCTGTTTTTT
>-|TRBV19|-|TRBJ1-2
CASSIAGPVGYGYTF
TGTGCCAGTAGTATAGCAGGGCCGGTGGGGTATGGCTACACCTTC
>-|TRBV9|once|TRBJ1-5
CASSGGRGQPQHF
TGTGCCAGCAGCGGAGGGCGGGGTCAGCCCCAGCATTTT
>-|TRBV13|once|TRBJ2-3
CASSLAVTSTDTQYF
TGTGCCAGCAGCTTAGCGGTGACTAGCACAGATACGCAGTATTTT
>-|TRBV4-1|-|TRBJ2-1
CASSQVRTTYNEQFF
TGCGCCAGCAGCCAAGTCCGGACAACCTACAATGAGCAGTTCTTC
>TRBD1|TRBV2|-|TRBJ1-2
CARGGTVGGYGYTF
TGTGCCAGGGGGGGGACAGTAGGAGGCTATGGCTACACCTTC
>-|TRBV7-9|-|TRBJ2-1
CASSLAGLWGIEQFF
TGTGCCAGCAGCTTAGCCGGGTTATGGGGCATTGAGCAGTTCTTC
>TRBD1|TRBV29-1|-|TRBJ1-1
CSVDEQGLMNTEAFF
TGCAGCGTTGACGAACAGGGGCTCATGAACACTGAAGCTTTCTTT
>-|TRBV29-1|-|TRBJ2-1
CSVAGRGIYNEQFF
TGCAGCGTTGCTGGACGGGGCATCTACAATGAGCAGTTCTTC
>TRBD1|TRBV10-2|-|TRBJ1-2
CASSRGGGGDYGYTF
TGCGCCAGCAGTCGAGGGGGAGGGGGCGACTATGGCTACACCTTC
>TRBD1|TRBV7-9|-|TRBJ1-2
CATRSDRELTNYGYTF
TGTGCCACCAGATCGGACAGGGAGTTAACTAACTATGGCTACACCTTC
>-|TRBV27|-|TRBJ2-1
CASSLSGGLNEQFF
TGTGCCAGCAGTTTATCCGGTGGTCTCAATGAGCAGTTCTTC
>TRBD1|TRBV5-1|-|TRBJ1-1
CASSLGAGGIGSTEAFF
TGCGCCAGCAGCTTGGGAGCAGGGGGGATAGGATCCACTGAAGCTTTCTTT
>TRBD1|TRBV6-5|-|TRBJ2-7
CASSYHDRGSEQYF
TGTGCCAGCAGTTACCATGACAGGGGTAGCGAGCAGTACTTC
>-|TRBV15|-|TRBJ1-5
CATSRRNQPQHF
TGTGCCACCAGCCGTAGGAATCAGCCCCAGCATTTT
>-|TRBV30|-|TRBJ1-5
CAWSGYGSNQPQHF
TGTGCCTGGAGTGGCTATGGTAGCAATCAGCCCCAGCATTTT
>TRBD2|TRBV4-2|-|TRBJ2-3
CASSQVLAGPDTQYF
TGTGCCAGCAGCCAAGTTTTAGCGGGCCCAGATACGCAGTATTTT
>TRBD1|TRBV13|-|TRBJ1-2
CASSKETGRRGYTF
TGTGCCAGCAGCAAGGAGACAGGGCGGCGTGGCTACACCTTC
>-|TRBV11-2|-|TRBJ2-7
CASSLSLGNYEQYF
TGTGCCAGCAGCTTGAGCCTCGGGAACTACGAGCAGTACTTC
>TRBD2|TRBV4-1|-|TRBJ2-7
CASSQETGTSGPYEQYF
TGCGCCAGCAGCCAAGAAACGGGGACTAGCGGACCCTACGAGCAGTACTTC
>-|TRBV2|-|TRBJ1-2
CASSVQGSPYGYTF
TGTGCCAGCAGTGTCCAGGGGTCCCCCTATGGCTACACCTTC
>TRBD1|TRBV27|-|TRBJ2-6
CASSLDAGQGNSGANVLTF
TGTGCCAGCAGTTTAGATGCCGGACAGGGGAACTCTGGGGCCAACGTCCTGACTTTC